These 16 T cell receptor beta chains share one sample of origin, sequenced in a study of human T cells and chemical hapten exposure. TCRdb re-called the RACE reads with MiXCR, one entry per CDR3 protein. Of 250,000 or so distinct CDR3 sequences in the sample, roughly 7.4% were seen once. Time point described: pre-sensitization, week 0. Treatment meaning: therapeutic diphenylcyclopropenone sensitization with weekly scalp DPC. The sequences come from whole blood, collected in connection with sensitization to the hapten diphenylcyclopropenone (DPC). Receptors were obtained from a man younger than 35 with alopecia areata. Some clones in this sample may be carry-over from other donors' samples.

This clonotype was picked up a small number of times. This sequence joins TRBV3-1 and TRBJ1-2; D is possibly TRBD1 (5 bases). The CDR3 extends over 15 amino acids. Trimming stripped 2 bases from V and 7 bases from J, with 17 bases between. The germline V gene has CDR1 LGHDT and CDR2 YNNKEL (reference sequence). This CDR3 reads CASSQRQRVSRGYTF. The CDR3 DNA reads as TGTGCCAGCAGCCAAAGACAGAGGGTAAGCCGTGGCTACACCTTC.

This clonotype was observed at least ten times. The chain has TRBV2 and TRBJ2-1; possibly TRBD1 for D (6 bases). Trimming took off 10 bases at V and 6 bases at J, with 19 bases between the two ends. CDR1 is SNHLY, CDR2 FYNNEI, per germline. The CDR3 contains 14 residues. The CDR3 region is CATSGQLFTNEQFF. CDR3 bases: TGTGCCACGTCCGGACAGCTATTCACCAATGAGCAGTTCTTC.

The rearrangement joins TRBV11-2 to TRBJ2-1, with 11 bases matching TRBD2. The CDR3 runs 14 residues. V lost 5 bases to trimming and J lost 9 bases; unmatched junction nucleotides: 6. Germline CDR1 and CDR2: SGHAT and FQNNGV. CDR3 amino acids: CASSRSGGAVEQFF. The DNA of the CDR3 is TGTGCCAGCAGCCGTAGCGGGGGGGCGGTTGAGCAGTTCTTC.

The gene calls are TRBV6-5 and TRBJ1-1; 7 bases agree with TRBD1. V trimming: 5 bases; J trimming: 0 bases; junction bases outside the gene matches: 9. This CDR3 region has 16 residues. Germline CDR1 MNHEY, CDR2 SVGAGI. The CDR3 DNA reads TGTGCCAGCAGTCACGACAGGGCTGACATGAACACTGAAGCTTTCTTT. Protein product: CASSHDRADMNTEAFF.

CDR3 loop: CASSMGMGAGELFF. The CDR3 region has the DNA TGTGCCAGCAGTATGGGGATGGGCGCCGGGGAGCTGTTTTTT. The chain is built from TRBV6-5 and TRBJ2-2; D uncertain. Germline V lookup: CDR1 MNHEY, CDR2 SVGAGI. CDR3 length: 14 residues. Trimming cost V 5 bases and J 6 bases, with 13 bases left between them.

This clonotype has a count of ten or more. The CDR3 DNA reads TGCGCCAGCAGCTTGGGGGACAGGTCTGGGCAGCCCCAGCATTTT. It codes for CASSLGDRSGQPQHF. The chain carries TRBV5-1 and TRBJ1-5, with 8 nucleotides matching TRBD1. V shed 0 bases, J shed 7 bases, and the junction held 6 bases outside the gene matches. From germline, CDR1 is SGHRS and CDR2 YFSETQ. This CDR3 spans 15 amino acids.

The chain couples TRBV12-3 or TRBV12-4 to TRBJ1-6; D is possibly TRBD1 (5 bases). The CDR3 has 16 residues. V lost 0 bases and J 0 bases, leaving 6 bases between the germline ends. CDR3 sequence: CASSLAQGSYNSPLHF. The CDR3 coding sequence is TGTGCCAGCAGTTTAGCCCAGGGCTCCTATAATTCACCCCTCCACTTT.

This clonotype has ten or more counts. The chain couples TRBV20-1 to TRBJ1-6; weak D call: TRBD1 (5 bases). Trimming left V 2 bases short and J 10 bases short, with 6 bases between. This CDR3 spans 11 amino acids. Germline V gene data show CDR1 as DFQATT and CDR2 as SNEGSKA (reference sequence). DNA for the CDR3: TGCAGTGCTAGACGGGGCTCACCCCTCCACTTT. It codes for CSARRGSPLHF.

The sample holds many counts of this clonotype. This chain connects TRBV5-1 to TRBJ1-5; D is unresolved. Germline CDR1 is SGHRS and CDR2 is YFSETQ. Trimming pared 4 bases from V and 2 bases from J, leaving 10 bases between. CDR3 length equals 14 residues. The CDR3 DNA is TGCGCCAGCAGCCCCGGCACGGGCAATCAGCCCCAGCATTTT. It encodes CASSPGTGNQPQHF.

The table lists this clonotype with a few counts. The chain combines TRBV20-1 with TRBJ2-5; D gene uncertain. CDR3 length: 12 residues. CDR1 DFQATT and CDR2 SNEGSKA come from the germline V gene (reference sequence). V lost 3 bases to trimming and J lost 5 bases, with 10 bases between them. The CDR3 region has the DNA TGCAGTGCTAGCGGATTTCAGGAGACCCAGTACTTC. Its protein product is CSASGFQETQYF.

The chain combines TRBV6-2 or TRBV6-3 with TRBJ1-5; perhaps TRBD1 as D (5 bases). V lost 6 bases and J 0 bases, leaving 18 bases between the germline ends. The CDR3 spans 17 residues. Germline CDR1 MNHEY, CDR2 SVGEGT. Here the CDR3 DNA reads TGTGCCAGCAGCCGACCCACGGGACTGTATAGCAATCAGCCCCAGCATTTT. It encodes CASSRPTGLYSNQPQHF.

In this sample, this clonotype turned up many times. The chain uses TRBV15 and TRBJ1-4; 7 bases fit TRBD1. This CDR3 spans 16 amino acids. Germline CDR1 reads LNHNV; CDR2 reads YYDKDF (reference sequence). Germline trimming cut 1 base from V and 6 bases from J; bases unmatched to any gene: 8. CDR3 bases: TGTGCCACCAGCAGAGGAGGGGGCGCGTTTCATGAAAAACTGTTTTTT. Its protein is CATSRGGGAFHEKLFF.

This clonotype was observed a handful of times. The chain uses TRBV20-1 and TRBJ1-3; no definite D call. The CDR3 sequence is 14 residues long. V was shortened by 5 bases and J by 1 base, with 12 bases between the two germline ends. Germline V gene lookup returns CDR1 DFQATT and CDR2 SNEGSKA (reference sequence). The CDR3 loop reads CSALNTYSGNTIYF. CDR3 DNA: TGCAGTGCTCTTAACACGTATTCTGGAAACACCATATATTTT.

This chain links TRBV6-2 or TRBV6-3 with TRBJ2-4; D is uncertain. The CDR3 sequence is 13 residues long. Germline CDR1 reads MNHEY; CDR2 reads SVGEGT. Trimming removed 8 bases from V and 0 bases from J, with 8 bases in between. CDR3 amino acids: CASGPLAKNIQYF. DNA for the CDR3: TGTGCCAGCGGCCCCTTAGCCAAAAACATTCAGTACTTC.

The V call is TRBV11-2, the J call TRBJ2-3, with 9 positions matching TRBD2. This CDR3 has 15 residues. The trim removed 6 bases at V and 1 base at J, leaving 5 bases unmatched. The germline V gene encodes CDR1 SGHAT and CDR2 FQNNGV. The CDR3 here is CASSHRTSGTDTQYF. The CDR3 DNA sequence: TGTGCCAGCAGTCACAGGACTAGCGGCACAGATACGCAGTATTTT. Looking up the rest from reference TRBV11-2 and TRBJ2-3 gives the full variable domain: EAGVAQSPRYKIIEKRQSVAFWCNPISGHATLYWYQQILGQGPKLLIQFQNNGVVDDSQLPKDRFSAERLKGVDSTLKIQPAKLEDSAVYLCASSHRTSGTDTQYFGPGTRLTVL.

The chain uses TRBV7-9 and TRBJ2-7; 7 nucleotides line up with TRBD1. Germline CDR1 and CDR2: SEHNR and FQNEAQ (reference sequence). This CDR3 is 15 amino acids long. After removal of 5 bases from V and 4 bases from J, the junction contained 11 bases not matched to a gene. The CDR3 DNA is TGTGCCAGCAGCCCCGGCAGGGGGAGAGGGTACGAGCAGTACTTC. This codes for CASSPGRGRGYEQYF.